This T cell receptor beta chain was identified during a study of OX40 agonist ivuxolimab in advanced cancers. Regarding the study as a whole: On average, CD8+ T cells showed a greater number of expanded clones than CD4+.

About this clone itself: Its antigen is undetermined.

Assay: immunoSEQ multiplex PCR; the TCRdb copy retains only in-frame clones and omits some. The profile shows some 85,000 clones, approximately 90% of them singletons. In germline, CDR1 is SNHLY, CDR2 FYNNEI. V was cut by 7 bases and J by 3 bases, with 13 bases left in between. The CDR3 is 13 amino acids. V usage is TRBV2 and J usage is TRBJ2-7; no clear D. This clonotype was sampled from an adult with an advanced solid tumor such as melanoma, head and neck, liver or kidney cancer. The source material was CD4+ or CD8+ T cells sorted from blood, sampled in a trial of the OX40 agonist ivuxolimab. The CDR3 loop reads CASNQPFSYEQYF. The DNA for the CDR3 is TGTGCCAGCAACCAACCCTTCAGCTACGAGCAGTACTTC.